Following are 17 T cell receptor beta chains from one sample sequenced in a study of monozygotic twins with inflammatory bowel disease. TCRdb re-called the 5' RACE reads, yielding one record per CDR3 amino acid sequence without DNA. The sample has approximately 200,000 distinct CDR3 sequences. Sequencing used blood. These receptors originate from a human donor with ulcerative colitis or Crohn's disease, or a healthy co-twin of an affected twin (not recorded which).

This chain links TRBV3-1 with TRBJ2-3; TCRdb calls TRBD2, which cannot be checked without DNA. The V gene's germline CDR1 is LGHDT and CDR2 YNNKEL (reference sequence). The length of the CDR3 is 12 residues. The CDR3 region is CASRSWDGEGYF.

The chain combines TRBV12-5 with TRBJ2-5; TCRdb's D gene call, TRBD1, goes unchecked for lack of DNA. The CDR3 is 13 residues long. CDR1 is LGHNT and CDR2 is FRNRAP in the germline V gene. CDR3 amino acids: CASVQGGQETQYF.

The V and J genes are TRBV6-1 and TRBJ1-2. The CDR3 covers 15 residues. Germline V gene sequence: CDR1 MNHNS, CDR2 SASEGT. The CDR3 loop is CASWKGRGDFYGYTF.

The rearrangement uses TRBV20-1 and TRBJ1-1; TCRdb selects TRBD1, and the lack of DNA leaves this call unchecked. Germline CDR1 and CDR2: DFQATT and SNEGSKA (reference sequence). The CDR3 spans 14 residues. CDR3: CSAPKGRMNTEAFF.

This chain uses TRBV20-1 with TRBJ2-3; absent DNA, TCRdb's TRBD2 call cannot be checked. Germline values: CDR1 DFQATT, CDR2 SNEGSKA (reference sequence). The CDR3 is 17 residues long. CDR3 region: CSATPVVRVYLSDTQYF.

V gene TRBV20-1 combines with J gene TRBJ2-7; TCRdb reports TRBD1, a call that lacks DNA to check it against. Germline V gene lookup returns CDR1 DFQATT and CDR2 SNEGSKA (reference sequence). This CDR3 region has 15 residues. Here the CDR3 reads CSAGAIFPRTYEQYF.

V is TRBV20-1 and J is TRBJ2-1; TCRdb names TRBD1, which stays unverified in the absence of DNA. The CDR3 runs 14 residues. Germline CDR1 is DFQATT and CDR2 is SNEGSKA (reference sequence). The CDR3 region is CSARDPGAYNEQFF.

This CDR3 reads CASRSSNSYEQYF. The chain has TRBV3-1 and TRBJ2-7. The V gene's germline CDR1 is LGHDT and CDR2 YNNKEL (reference sequence). The CDR3 sequence is 13 residues long.

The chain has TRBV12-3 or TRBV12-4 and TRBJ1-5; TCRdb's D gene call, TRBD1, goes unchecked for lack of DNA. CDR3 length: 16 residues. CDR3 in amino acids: CASTMGGGKPNQPQHF.

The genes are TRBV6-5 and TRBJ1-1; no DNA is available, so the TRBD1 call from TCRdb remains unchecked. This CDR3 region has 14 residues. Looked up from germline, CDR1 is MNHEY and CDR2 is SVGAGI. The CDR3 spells CASSYSGQGTEAFF.

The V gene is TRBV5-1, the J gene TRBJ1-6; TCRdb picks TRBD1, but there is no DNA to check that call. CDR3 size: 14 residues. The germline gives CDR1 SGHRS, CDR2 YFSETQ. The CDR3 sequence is CASSLTGRYSPLHF.

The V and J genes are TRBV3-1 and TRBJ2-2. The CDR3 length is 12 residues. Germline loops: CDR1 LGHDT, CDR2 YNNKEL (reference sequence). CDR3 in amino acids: CASSRAKGELFF.

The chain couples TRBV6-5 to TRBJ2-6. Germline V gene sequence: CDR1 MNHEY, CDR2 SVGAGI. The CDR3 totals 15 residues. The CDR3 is CASSYQRRGANVLTF.

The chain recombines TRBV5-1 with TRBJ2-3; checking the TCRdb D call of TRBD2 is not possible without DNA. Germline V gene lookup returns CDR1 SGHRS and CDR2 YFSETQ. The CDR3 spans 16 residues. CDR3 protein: CASSVGLAGYTDTQYF. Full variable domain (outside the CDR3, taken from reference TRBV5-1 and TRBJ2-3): KAGVTQTPRYLIKTRGQQVTLSCSPISGHRSVSWYQQTPGQGLQFLFEYFSETQRNKGNFPGRFSGRQFSNSRSEMNVSTLELGDSALYLCASSVGLAGYTDTQYFGPGTRLTVL.

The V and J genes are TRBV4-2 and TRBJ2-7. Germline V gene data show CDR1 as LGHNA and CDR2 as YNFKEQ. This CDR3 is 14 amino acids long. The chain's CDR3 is CASSQDLISYEQYF.

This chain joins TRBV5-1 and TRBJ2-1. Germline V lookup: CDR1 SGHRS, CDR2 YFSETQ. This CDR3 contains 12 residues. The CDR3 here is CASSLEADVQFF. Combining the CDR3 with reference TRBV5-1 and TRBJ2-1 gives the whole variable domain KAGVTQTPRYLIKTRGQQVTLSCSPISGHRSVSWYQQTPGQGLQFLFEYFSETQRNKGNFPGRFSGRQFSNSRSEMNVSTLELGDSALYLCASSLEADVQFFGPGTRLTVL.

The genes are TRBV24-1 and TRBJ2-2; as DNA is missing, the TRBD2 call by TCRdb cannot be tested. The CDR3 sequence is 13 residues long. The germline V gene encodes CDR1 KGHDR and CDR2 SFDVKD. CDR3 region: CATSVGGVGELFF.